The clone carrying this T cell receptor (beta chain) was found a few times. The antigen remains unidentified. Template switching introduced a universal primer site, and the cDNA bore unique molecular identifiers. TCRdb processed the 5' RACE reads anew with MiXCR; each CDR3 protein has one entry. The table shows 640,000 or so distinct CDR3 sequences, with roughly 6.2% occurring only once. This CDR3 comprises 12 residues. Trimming at V came to 6 bases and at J to 6 bases, leaving 4 bases not matched to a gene. CDR1 SNHLY and CDR2 FYNNEI come from the germline V gene. The data belong to a study of identical twins. Whole-study results and caveats: Fewer insertions marked abundant cord blood beta clonotypes; young adult naive trended weakly, memory not at all.

Sequenced material: naive T cells sorted from blood. The chain combines TRBV2 with TRBJ2-7, with 8 bases identical to TRBD1. The TCR comes from a man younger than 35 in good health. CDR3 sequence: CASSAGTGEQYF. In DNA form, the CDR3 reads TGTGCCAGCAGCGCCGGGACAGGCGAGCAGTACTTC.